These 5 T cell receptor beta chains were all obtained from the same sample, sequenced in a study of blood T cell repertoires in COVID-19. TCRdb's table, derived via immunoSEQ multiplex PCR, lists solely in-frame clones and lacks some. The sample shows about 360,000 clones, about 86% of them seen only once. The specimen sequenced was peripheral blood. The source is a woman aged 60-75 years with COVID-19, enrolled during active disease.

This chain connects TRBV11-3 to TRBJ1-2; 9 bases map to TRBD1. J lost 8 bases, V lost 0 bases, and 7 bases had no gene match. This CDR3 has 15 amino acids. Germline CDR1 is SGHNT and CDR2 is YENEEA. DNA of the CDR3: TGTGCCAGCAGCTTAGATTTGACAGGGGGAAGCGGCTACACCTTC. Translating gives CASSLDLTGGSGYTF.

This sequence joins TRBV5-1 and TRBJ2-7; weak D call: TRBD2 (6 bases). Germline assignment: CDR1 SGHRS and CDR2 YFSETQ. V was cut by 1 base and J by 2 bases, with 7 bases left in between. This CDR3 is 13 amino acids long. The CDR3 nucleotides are TGCGCCAGCAGCTTGCCGGGGGCCTACGAGCAGTACTTC. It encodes CASSLPGAYEQYF.

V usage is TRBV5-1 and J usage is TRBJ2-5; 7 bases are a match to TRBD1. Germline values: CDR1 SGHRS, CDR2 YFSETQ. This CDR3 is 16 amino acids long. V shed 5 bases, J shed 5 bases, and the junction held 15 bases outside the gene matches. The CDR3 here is CASRYGTASRRETQYF. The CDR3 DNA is TGCGCCAGCAGGTATGGGACAGCCTCAAGGAGGGAGACCCAGTACTTC.

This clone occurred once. CDR3 sequence reads: CASSEQGDTEAFF. The CDR3 DNA reads as TGTGCCAGCAGCGAACAGGGAGACACTGAAGCTTTCTTT. The chain couples TRBV9 to TRBJ1-1; D is perhaps TRBD1 (6 bases). Germline V gene sequence: CDR1 SGDLS, CDR2 YYNGEE. CDR3 length equals 13 residues. The germline V and J ends were trimmed by 3 bases and 3 bases, with 9 bases remaining between them.

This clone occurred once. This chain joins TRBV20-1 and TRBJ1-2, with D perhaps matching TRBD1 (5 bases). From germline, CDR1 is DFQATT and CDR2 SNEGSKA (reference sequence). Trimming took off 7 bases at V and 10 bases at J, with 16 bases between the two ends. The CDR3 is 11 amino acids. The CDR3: CSVRGESSYTF. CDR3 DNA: TGCAGTGTGCGGGGGGAAAGCTCCTACACCTTC.